This T cell receptor beta chain is from a study of T-cell reconstitution after alpha-beta-depleted transplantation in children. Study-level findings and limits: After transplant, high TCRbeta diversity at day 60 in some patients arose from surviving recipient T cells and thymic progenitors. The main origin of T-cell counts and diversity one year after transplant was newly produced T cells.

Concerning this clonotype itself: The target antigen is unknown.

Germline CDR1 reads SQVTM; CDR2 reads ANQGSEA. This CDR3 has 12 amino acids. The V and J ends lost 4 bases and 2 bases respectively, with 9 bases between them. Preparation of the TCRbeta library used unique molecular identifiers. TCRdb re-analysed the PCR reads in MiXCR, keeping a single row per CDR3 protein. The sample yields some 200,000 distinct CDR3 sequences, 6.3% seen once. The sequencing used PBMCs, collected before TCRalphabeta/CD19-depleted stem cell transplant. V usage is TRBV29-1 and J usage is TRBJ2-7; D gene ambiguous. This TCR was sampled from a girl younger than two with combined immunodeficiency, due to receive a stem cell transplant. CDR3 DNA: TGCAGCGTTGGATCCGGTACCTACGAGCAGTACTTC. As protein: CSVGSGTYEQYF.